These 32 T cell receptor beta chains were all obtained from the same sample, sequenced in a study of identical twins. TCRdb re-called the 5' RACE reads through MiXCR, storing one row per CDR3 protein. Found here are 1.5 million to 2 million distinct CDR3 sequences, about 32% of them singletons; the top ten hold around 0.3%. Material: cord blood. Every receptor here comes from a newborn girl in good health.

The chain employs TRBV29-1 and TRBJ1-1; D gene ambiguous. From germline, CDR1 is SQVTM and CDR2 ANQGSEA. The CDR3 loop spans 10 amino acids. V lost 3 bases to trimming and J lost 12 bases, with 11 bases between them. The CDR3 spells CSVEQVLTFF. CDR3 nucleotide sequence: TGCAGCGTTGAGCAGGTTCTGACTTTCTTT.

This clonotype was detected a few times. The chain is built from TRBV5-1 and TRBJ2-7, with 8 bases lining up with TRBD2. The length of the CDR3 is 14 residues. Germline CDR1 and CDR2: SGHRS and YFSETQ. Unmatched junction bases numbered 12, after V lost 8 bases and J lost 5 bases. The CDR3 is CASRLGTSSNEQYF. Written as DNA, the CDR3 is TGCGCCAGTCGTTTAGGGACTAGTAGCAACGAGCAGTACTTC.

This clonotype showed up just a few times. V and J are TRBV12-3 or TRBV12-4 and TRBJ2-7; D possibly corresponds to TRBD2 (5 bases). V was pared by 6 bases and J by 0 bases, with 15 bases between. The CDR3 runs to 15 residues. This CDR3 reads CASSPPDFFSYEQYF. Here the CDR3 DNA reads TGTGCCAGCAGCCCACCGGACTTCTTCTCCTACGAGCAGTACTTC.

This clonotype was seen a handful of times. The chain joins TRBV5-4 to TRBJ2-1; 8 bases are a match to TRBD2. The CDR3 is made up of 16 amino acids. Unmatched junction bases numbered 6, after V lost 4 bases and J lost 0 bases. Germline CDR1 SGHNT, CDR2 YYREEE (reference sequence). The CDR3 loop reads CASSRSGRGSYNEQFF. CDR3 bases: TGTGCCAGCAGCCGGAGCGGGAGAGGCTCCTACAATGAGCAGTTCTTC.

This clonotype was detected only a few times. The genes are TRBV4-1 and TRBJ1-2; TRBD1 is a possible D gene (5 bases). This CDR3 is 14 amino acids long. The germline CDR1 and CDR2 sequences are MGHRA and YSYEKL. V was cut by 0 bases and J by 8 bases, with 13 bases left in between. The CDR3 protein is CASSQDGDGLGYTF. DNA of the CDR3: TGCGCCAGCAGCCAAGATGGGGACGGACTGGGCTACACCTTC.

The genes are TRBV3-1 and TRBJ2-7; the D gene could be TRBD1 or TRBD2 (5 bases each). The closer fit of TRBJ2-5 to the DNA end suggests the J call may be wrong. Germline values: CDR1 LGHDT, CDR2 YNNKEL (reference sequence). CDR3 length: 15 residues. The CDR3 is CASSQGPQGRETQYF. In nucleotides, the CDR3 is TGTGCCAGCAGCCAAGGCCCCCAGGGACGAGAGACCCAGTACTTC.

This chain links TRBV6-6 with TRBJ2-5; D is possibly TRBD1 (5 bases). With 6 bases removed from V and 4 bases from J, the gap between germline ends came to 18 bases. The CDR3 length is 15 residues. CDR1 is MNHNY and CDR2 is SVGAGI in the germline V gene (reference sequence). In DNA, the CDR3 is TGTGCCAGCAGACTGGGGCCAACGAAGAGAGAGACCCAGTACTTC. It codes for CASRLGPTKRETQYF.

This clonotype was seen just once. The V and J genes are TRBV5-1 and TRBJ2-1, with D perhaps TRBD1 or TRBD2 (5 bases each). Deletions cut 4 bases from V and 10 bases from J, with 18 bases between. Germline V CDR1 and CDR2: SGHRS, YFSETQ. The length of the CDR3 is 14 residues. The CDR3 DNA follows: TGCGCCAGCAGCATGGGACCCGGCGCCTACGAGCAGTTCTTC. It encodes CASSMGPGAYEQFF.

This clonotype came up a few times. The chain has TRBV11-2 and TRBJ1-4; TRBD1 is a possible D gene (5 bases). Germline V gives CDR1 SGHAT, CDR2 FQNNGV. Between the trimmed V and J ends, which lost 1 base and 5 bases, there was a span of 14 bases. This CDR3 region has 16 residues. CDR3 residues: CASSLAGRQINEKLFF. The DNA of the CDR3 is TGTGCCAGCAGCTTAGCTGGGAGACAGATCAATGAAAAACTGTTTTTT.

This clonotype showed up just a few times. This chain's CDR3 is CASSQVRLAGGRNEQFF. DNA of the CDR3: TGCGCCAGCAGCCAAGTGAGGCTAGCGGGGGGGCGGAATGAGCAGTTCTTC. The rearrangement joins TRBV4-1 to TRBJ2-1; TRBD2 aligns across 12 bases. Trimming took 1 base from V and 7 from J; bases not matched to a gene: 8. CDR1 MGHRA and CDR2 YSYEKL come from the germline V gene. This CDR3 spans 17 amino acids.

This clonotype turned up a few times. The rearrangement uses TRBV6-1 and TRBJ2-5; 9 nucleotides align to TRBD1. V lost 6 bases to trimming and J lost 0 bases; unmatched junction nucleotides: 5. This CDR3 is built from 15 residues. Germline V gives CDR1 MNHNS, CDR2 SASEGT. The DNA of the CDR3 is TGTGCCAGCAGATCCGGGACAGGGCACCAAGAGACCCAGTACTTC. Translating gives CASRSGTGHQETQYF.

This chain joins TRBV20-1 and TRBJ2-1; 10 bases agree with TRBD2. The CDR3 totals 14 residues. CDR1 DFQATT and CDR2 SNEGSKA come from the germline V gene (reference sequence). Losses at the gene ends were 5 bases for V and 1 base for J; bases not matched to a gene: 2. The CDR3 sequence is CSAQAGGSYNEQFF. CDR3 coding DNA: TGCAGTGCTCAAGCGGGGGGGTCCTACAATGAGCAGTTCTTC.

CDR3 sequence reads: CASSQEGSGISDTQYF. CDR3 sequence (DNA): TGCGCCAGCAGCCAAGAGGGTAGCGGGATATCTGATACGCAGTATTTT. The V call is TRBV4-1, the J call TRBJ2-3, with 8 bases fitting TRBD2. Germline V CDR1 and CDR2: MGHRA, YSYEKL. The CDR3 sequence is 16 residues long. The J segment lost 6 bases and the V segment lost 0 bases, leaving 8 bases of the junction unmatched.

This chain joins TRBV14 and TRBJ1-2; 9 bases agree with TRBD1. V was clipped by 1 base and J by 4 bases; unmatched bases: 10. The CDR3 is 17 amino acids. Germline V gene data show CDR1 as SGHDN and CDR2 as FVKESK. DNA for the CDR3: TGTGCCAGCAGCCAAGTCCGGCAGGGGACAGGGCCCTATGGCTACACCTTC. Translating it yields CASSQVRQGTGPYGYTF.

This clonotype came up a few times. The V call is TRBV5-1, the J call TRBJ2-3, with 9 bases aligning to TRBD2. Losses at the gene ends were 1 base for V and 2 bases for J; bases not matched to a gene: 5. The CDR3 runs to 16 residues. CDR1 is SGHRS and CDR2 is YFSETQ in the germline V gene. The CDR3 sequence: CASSLIERGVTDTQYF. The CDR3 coding sequence is TGCGCCAGCAGCTTGATCGAGCGGGGGGTCACAGATACGCAGTATTTT.

This clonotype was picked up a small number of times. V and J are TRBV20-1 and TRBJ2-6, with unresolved D. Trimming pared 4 bases from V and 0 bases from J, leaving 10 bases between. The CDR3 is 15 amino acids. Germline values: CDR1 DFQATT, CDR2 SNEGSKA (reference sequence). This chain's CDR3 is CSANLPRSGANVLTF. As DNA, the CDR3 is TGCAGTGCTAATCTTCCCCGCTCTGGGGCCAACGTCCTGACTTTC.

This clonotype was counted only a few times. This chain links TRBV24-1 with TRBJ1-2; TRBD1 matches at 7 bases. The CDR3 runs to 12 residues. CDR1 and CDR2 (germline): KGHDR, SFDVKD. With 3 bases clipped from V and 7 bases from J, the junction kept 1 base outside the gene matches. CDR3 amino acids: CATSDDRVGYTF. CDR3 DNA: TGTGCCACCAGTGATGACAGGGTTGGCTACACCTTC.

This clonotype came up a few times. The chain carries TRBV5-1 and TRBJ2-3; 10 positions agree with TRBD2. Germline V lookup: CDR1 SGHRS, CDR2 YFSETQ. The CDR3 runs 16 residues. The V segment lost 4 bases and the J segment 2 bases; nucleotides outside the gene matches: 7. The CDR3 reads CASSVGLAVTTDTQYF. For the CDR3, the DNA is TGCGCCAGCAGCGTTGGACTAGCGGTTACCACAGATACGCAGTATTTT.

The chain carries TRBV4-2 and TRBJ1-1; a possible D gene is TRBD1 (6 bases). This CDR3 spans 20 amino acids. The V end lost 1 base, the J end lost 0 bases, and 24 bases lay between the germline ends. CDR1 is LGHNA and CDR2 is YNFKEQ in the germline V gene. The CDR3 spells CASSQGGGALVLSMNTEAFF. In DNA form, the CDR3 reads TGTGCCAGCAGCCAAGGGGGGGGGGCGCTGGTCCTTTCTATGAACACTGAAGCTTTCTTT.

The chain recombines TRBV5-6 with TRBJ2-3; 9 bases map to TRBD2. Germline V lookup: CDR1 SGHDT, CDR2 YYEEEE. This CDR3 spans 17 amino acids. Losses at the gene ends were 2 bases for V and 6 bases for J; bases not matched to a gene: 13. The CDR3 nucleotides are TGTGCCAGCAGCTTTGGTCGCTCGCGGGGGGGCTCCGATACGCAGTATTTT. It translates to CASSFGRSRGGSDTQYF.

This chain uses TRBV29-1 with TRBJ2-1, with D possibly being TRBD1 or TRBD2 (5 bases each). V dropped 5 bases and J dropped 8 bases, with 16 bases sitting between them. The CDR3 is 13 residues long. Germline V lookup: CDR1 SQVTM, CDR2 ANQGSEA. The CDR3 DNA reads TGCAGCGTTATTGGGACGGTGGGTGATGAGCAGTTCTTC. Protein product: CSVIGTVGDEQFF.

V gene TRBV7-9 combines with J gene TRBJ2-4; 7 bases agree with TRBD2. V shed 0 bases, J shed 3 bases, and the junction held 8 bases outside the gene matches. CDR1 is SEHNR and CDR2 is FQNEAQ in the germline V gene (reference sequence). The length of the CDR3 is 17 residues. Written as DNA, the CDR3 is TGTGCCAGCAGCTTAGCGGGTGGGACTATTGTCAAAAACATTCAGTACTTC. The encoded protein is CASSLAGGTIVKNIQYF.

The chain has TRBV6-5 and TRBJ2-1; 9 bases match TRBD1. V was pared by 4 bases and J by 3 bases, with 4 bases of the junction left unmatched. Germline V gives CDR1 MNHEY, CDR2 SVGAGI. The CDR3 sequence is 15 residues long. The CDR3 is CASSSRTGVYNEQFF. DNA of the CDR3: TGTGCCAGCAGTTCCCGGACAGGGGTCTACAATGAGCAGTTCTTC.

The J gene is TRBJ1-3, the V gene TRBV6-6; 7 bases fit TRBD1. V trimming: 6 bases; J trimming: 5 bases; junction bases outside the gene matches: 4. CDR1 and CDR2 (germline): MNHNY, SVGAGI (reference sequence). The CDR3 consists of 13 residues. Here the CDR3 DNA reads TGTGCCAGCAGGGAGGGACAGAGAAACACCATATATTTT. Amino acid sequence: CASREGQRNTIYF.

The rearrangement links TRBV5-1 to TRBJ1-2; D is ambiguous. This CDR3 comprises 15 residues. From germline, CDR1 is SGHRS and CDR2 YFSETQ. The ends were cut back, 0 bases at V and 2 bases at J, with 11 bases in the middle. The CDR3 nucleotides read TGCGCCAGCAGCTTGGTGGCGGGGTACAACTATGGCTACACCTTC. This encodes CASSLVAGYNYGYTF.

The rearrangement uses TRBV5-1 and TRBJ2-1, with a possible D match to TRBD2 (5 bases). Trimming took off 4 bases at V and 0 bases at J, with 11 bases between the two ends. The CDR3 length is 15 residues. CDR1 and CDR2 (germline): SGHRS, YFSETQ. As DNA, the CDR3 is TGCGCCAGCAGCCAGACTACCTACTCCTACAATGAGCAGTTCTTC. Its protein is CASSQTTYSYNEQFF.

The genes are TRBV20-1 and TRBJ2-1; 11 bases fit TRBD1. The CDR3 sequence is 14 residues long. Germline V gene data show CDR1 as DFQATT and CDR2 as SNEGSKA (reference sequence). V dropped 4 bases and J dropped 4; count of bases not matched to a gene: 3. The chain's CDR3 is CSANRDRGYNEQFF. CDR3 sequence (DNA): TGCAGTGCTAACCGGGACAGGGGGTACAATGAGCAGTTCTTC.

The J gene is TRBJ1-5, the V gene TRBV21-1; the listed D gene, TRBD1, was not tested against the DNA. TRBV21-1 is a pseudogene locus. The CDR3 is 14 amino acids. The CDR3 sequence: CASSDRERNQPQHF. The CDR3 coding sequence is TGTGCCAGCAGCGACAGGGAACGGAATCAGCCCCAGCATTTT.

This clonotype has ten or more counts. V usage is TRBV28 and J usage is TRBJ2-5; unclear D gene. Germline assignment: CDR1 MDHEN and CDR2 SYDVKM. V was pared by 2 bases and J by 6 bases, with 7 bases between. This CDR3 region has 12 residues. This CDR3 is CASSLRRKTQYF. In nucleotides, the CDR3 is TGTGCCAGCAGTTTAAGGCGAAAGACCCAGTACTTC.

V gene TRBV10-2 combines with J gene TRBJ2-7; 9 bases agree with TRBD1. The V segment lost 8 bases and the J segment 3 bases; nucleotides outside the gene matches: 2. Looked up from germline, CDR1 is WSHSY and CDR2 is SAAADI. This CDR3 contains 12 residues. In DNA form, the CDR3 reads TGCGCCAGCGGACAGGGGAACTACGAGCAGTACTTC. Protein product: CASGQGNYEQYF.

This clonotype was counted only a few times. V usage is TRBV29-1 and J usage is TRBJ1-2; 10 nucleotides line up with TRBD1. The germline CDR1 and CDR2 sequences are SQVTM and ANQGSEA. The CDR3 consists of 13 residues. After removal of 5 bases from V and 8 bases from J, the junction contained 8 bases not matched to a gene. In nucleotides, the CDR3 is TGCAGCGTTCGGGACAGGGGCGTCATCGGCTACACCTTC. Residues: CSVRDRGVIGYTF.

J is TRBJ2-3 and V is TRBV5-1; tentative D call: TRBD1 (6 bases). The CDR3 contains 14 residues. Germline V lookup: CDR1 SGHRS, CDR2 YFSETQ. The V gene lost 0 bases and the J gene lost 14 bases, with 19 bases spanning the gap. The CDR3 here is CASSLDRVSGPVYF. The CDR3 DNA is TGCGCCAGCAGCTTGGACAGGGTCTCAGGGCCAGTGTATTTT.